This TCR beta chain appears in the sequencing data of a study of blood T cell repertoires in COVID-19. About the study: T cells, B-cell-depleted T cells, or PBMCs provided the cDNA or gDNA that served as material.

The assay was immunoSEQ multiplex PCR, and TCRdb's table has in-frame clones only and misses some. Found here are just under 30,000 clones, roughly 90% of them singletons; the top ten hold approximately 24%. CDR3 length equals 15 residues. V dropped 6 bases and J dropped 0; count of bases not matched to a gene: 5. Germline-derived CDR1 and CDR2 are SGDLS and YYNGEE. The J gene is TRBJ1-2, the V gene TRBV9; 10 nucleotides line up with TRBD1. The TCR comes from a human donor with active COVID-19. The donor label of this sample is uncertain. The sample comprised peripheral blood. In nucleotides, the CDR3 is TGTGCCAGCACCACTGGGACAGGGGCTAACTATGGCTACACCTTC. It translates to CASTTGTGANYGYTF.